Described below is a single TCR beta chain sequence and its context. This sample is part of a study of blood T cell repertoires in COVID-19. Profiled with immunoSEQ multiplex PCR; TCRdb holds only in-frame clones, not every one. The sample has 150,000 to 200,000 clones, about four fifths seen once; the top ten hold approximately 15%. The CDR3 covers 15 residues. The germline CDR1 and CDR2 sequences are MNHEY and SMNVEV (reference sequence). V lost 2 bases, J lost 0 bases, and 10 bases lay in between. The source of this sequence is a woman aged 80 or over with acute or convalescent COVID-19. The J gene is TRBJ1-1, the V gene TRBV27, with unresolved D. The sample taken for sequencing was peripheral blood. In DNA, the CDR3 is TGTGCCAGCAGTTTAAAGGCAGACATGAACACTGAAGCTTTCTTT. Encoded protein: CASSLKADMNTEAFF.